The 8 T cell receptor beta chains below all came from one sample that was sequenced in a study of T cell responses to AZD1222 COVID-19 vaccine. The table came from immunoSEQ multiplex PCR; TCRdb's copy has only in-frame clones and leaves some out. Among roughly 120,000 clones listed, around 84% were seen once. The input for sequencing was peripheral blood, taken on day 0 of AZD1222 vaccination. The receptors were gathered from an adult in good health.

The rearrangement joins TRBV5-4 to TRBJ2-7; TRBD1 matches 11 bases. Germline V gene lookup returns CDR1 SGHNT and CDR2 YYREEE (reference sequence). V shed 4 bases and J 5 bases; nucleotides not matched to a gene: 8. The CDR3 is 15 amino acids. The CDR3 nucleotides are TGTGCCAGCAGCCCGAGACGGACAGGGGGCGACGAGCAGTACTTC. Translated: CASSPRRTGGDEQYF.

This sequence joins TRBV29-1 and TRBJ2-3; D is unresolved. With 5 bases removed from V and 6 bases from J, the gap between germline ends came to 15 bases. Germline CDR1 and CDR2: SQVTM and ANQGSEA. The CDR3 covers 13 residues. The CDR3 reads CSVLRHLGDTQYF. CDR3 sequence (DNA): TGCAGCGTTCTCAGGCATCTAGGGGATACGCAGTATTTT.

With respect to this clone: Other DNA sequences in this specimen translate into the identical CDR3. V and J are TRBV19 and TRBJ2-3; TRBD1 matches 10 bases. This CDR3 region has 13 residues. Trimming cost V 6 bases and J 3 bases; bases outside gene matches: 0. CDR1 and CDR2 (germline): LNHDA, SQIVND (reference sequence). In nucleotides, the CDR3 is TGTGCCAGTAGGGACAGGGGGACAGATACGCAGTATTTT. It is translated as CASRDRGTDTQYF.

V usage is TRBV5-4 and J usage is TRBJ1-2, with D unclear. Germline loops: CDR1 SGHNT, CDR2 YYREEE (reference sequence). The V and J ends lost 5 bases and 5 bases respectively, with 10 bases between them. The CDR3 extends over 12 amino acids. For the CDR3, the DNA is TGTGCCAGCAGGGGAGTGGGGTATGGCTACACCTTC. Translated: CASRGVGYGYTF.

The chain employs TRBV28 and TRBJ1-3; a weak D match, TRBD1 (5 bases). The germline V gene encodes CDR1 MDHEN and CDR2 SYDVKM. CDR3 size: 17 residues. V gave up 6 bases and J gave up 0 bases, with 18 bases separating them. The CDR3 sequence: CASSALGGVASGNTIYF. The CDR3, as DNA: TGTGCCAGCAGCGCCCTGGGAGGGGTTGCCTCTGGAAACACCATATATTTT.

The chain joins TRBV10-2 to TRBJ1-6; no clear D. The CDR3 contains 13 residues. Germline loops: CDR1 WSHSY, CDR2 SAAADI. Trimming removed 7 bases from V and 7 bases from J, with 11 bases in between. The CDR3 spells CASKYGENSPLHF. Here the CDR3 DNA reads TGCGCCAGCAAGTACGGCGAGAATTCACCCCTCCACTTT.

This clone appeared a few times. The chain employs TRBV3-1 (or the pseudogene TRBV3-2) and TRBJ2-1; D is uncertain. The CDR3 loop spans 12 amino acids. V lost 0 bases to trimming and J lost 12 bases, with 9 bases between them. Germline V gene sequence: CDR1 LGHDT, CDR2 YNNKEL (reference sequence). CDR3 region: CASSQEERGQFF. The CDR3 nucleotides read TGTGCCAGCAGCCAAGAGGAGAGAGGGCAGTTCTTC.

The rearrangement links TRBV6-2 or TRBV6-3 to TRBJ1-2; 7 bases match TRBD1. Germline assignment: CDR1 MNHEY and CDR2 SVGEGT. The CDR3 has 15 residues. The V segment lost 6 bases and the J segment 3 bases; nucleotides outside the gene matches: 10. CDR3: CASSFYSTGDYGYTF. CDR3 bases: TGTGCCAGCAGCTTCTATTCCACAGGGGACTATGGCTACACCTTC.